This T cell receptor (beta chain) originates from a study of CD8+ T cells in alopecia areata. The treatment here: oral pan-JAK inhibitor, 5-10 mg twice daily. As part of sample collection, lesional scalp punch biopsies and peripheral blood were taken from alopecia areata patients. Overall study findings and caveats: Higher clonality than in normal scalp was seen in lesional scalp, especially alopecia totalis/universalis.

A remark on this clone: Its antigen is as yet unknown.

RNA extraction was followed by reverse transcription into cDNA, which acted as the sequencing template. Clones were sequenced by immunoSEQ multiplex PCR, and TCRdb holds only the in-frame ones, with some missing. The data show around 3,500 clones, with over 70% seen just once and less than 7% held by the top ten. The CDR3 covers 16 residues. Germline CDR1 and CDR2: MNHEY and SMNVEV (reference sequence). V lost 0 bases to trimming and J lost 0 bases, with 8 bases between them. Sample: skin, taken at week 24, from a patient treated with tofacitinib. This rearrangement joins TRBV27 to TRBJ2-2; maybe TRBD1 (5 bases). This TCR came from a human donor with alopecia areata. The CDR3, as DNA: TGTGCCAGCAGTTTATCGCCAGGGTCGAACACCGGGGAGCTGTTTTTT. It encodes CASSLSPGSNTGELFF.